This TCR beta chain was observed in a study of T cell responses to AZD1222 COVID-19 vaccine. This clone was detected only once. The antigen is undetermined. Study-wide points: When two AZD1222 doses had been given, Spike-specific TCR breadth and depth rose. White British donors predominated, females outnumbered males, and clonal diversity was possibly underestimated. Just five to seven AZD1222 recipients tested seropositive at baseline. Vaccine-related CD4 TCRs covered spike, predominating at 160-218 and 743-854.

Clones were read by immunoSEQ multiplex PCR, and TCRdb kept only the in-frame ones, dropping some. The sample holds about 170,000 clones, roughly 93% seen once. CDR1 ENHRY and CDR2 SYGVKD come from the germline V gene. V gave up 5 bases and J gave up 2 bases; unmatched junction bases: 5. The CDR3 spans 14 residues. The origin of this receptor is an adult in good health. This specimen consisted of peripheral blood, obtained on day 0 of AZD1222 vaccination. The rearrangement links TRBV10-3 to TRBJ1-2; 7 nucleotides align to TRBD1. The DNA for the CDR3 is TGTGCCATCAGTTGGACAGGACTCAACTATGGCTACACCTTC. Residues: CAISWTGLNYGYTF.